The present entry profiles one T cell receptor (beta chain) with its context. The data were taken from a study of neurological immune-mediated disorders. Between the trimmed V and J ends, which lost 3 bases and 0 bases, there was a span of 8 bases. The CDR3 is made up of 14 amino acids. Per germline, CDR1 DFQATT and CDR2 SNEGSKA (reference sequence). TCRdb redid the calling of the 5' RACE reads with MiXCR, one entry per CDR3 protein. This table holds tens of thousands of distinct CDR3 sequences, approximately 5.8% found once. Time point noted: longitudinal time-point 2. The unsorted libraries were generated from a total of 2 million PBMCs, which had been stored in RNAlater at -80 C.

The sequencing sample was made of PBMCs. The TCR was taken from a woman aged 60-70 years with multiple sclerosis. This chain joins TRBV20-1 and TRBJ2-2; D possibly corresponds to TRBD2 (5 bases). CDR3 in amino acids: CSASYGANTGELFF. The DNA of the CDR3 is TGCAGTGCTAGTTACGGGGCGAACACCGGGGAGCTGTTTTTT.